The source of this TCR beta chain is a study of blood T cell repertoires in COVID-19. Study-level background: PBMCs, B-cell-depleted T cells, or T cells were the source of the cDNA or gDNA that made up the material.

The ends were cut back, 3 bases at V and 0 bases at J, with 8 bases in the middle. This CDR3 contains 14 residues. Germline CDR1 is ENHRY and CDR2 is SYGVKD. Cohort assignment relied on participant-reported clinical history. Assay: immunoSEQ multiplex PCR; the TCRdb copy retains only in-frame clones and omits some. This table holds approximately 470,000 clones, roughly nine tenths found once. The chain carries TRBV10-3 and TRBJ1-1; no clear D gene. The sample consisted of PBMCs or T cells enriched from blood (not recorded which). The TCR comes from a woman aged 18-30 years who had recovered from COVID-19. Here the CDR3 DNA reads TGTGCCATCAGTGATTTTCGGGTGAACACTGAAGCTTTCTTT. This codes for CAISDFRVNTEAFF.